This TCR beta chain is drawn from a study of cytomegalovirus exposure and HLA in healthy donors. Study summary: An earlier analysis found 95 million to 140 million unique TCR beta sequences from approximately 190 million T cells. Caucasian-associated ancestry cluster membership applied to 75% to 85% of several hundred genotyped donors.

PCR employed 60 Vbeta and 13 Jbeta primers. Produced via immunoSEQ multiplex PCR; TCRdb's table is partial and in-frame only. The table includes some 140,000 clones, roughly 77% detected once. The CDR3 runs to 15 residues. Trimming shortened V by 4 bases and J by 0 bases, and 10 bases separated the two germline ends. CDR1 is PRHDT and CDR2 is FYEKMQ in the germline V gene (reference sequence). The material sequenced was PBMCs. The chain recombines TRBV13 with TRBJ2-1; D is unclear. The TCR sequence derives from a female donor in good health and CMV-seronegative. CDR3 DNA sequence: TGTGCCAGCAGCTCTGGAGTTAGCTCCTACAATGAGCAGTTCTTC. Encoded protein: CASSSGVSSYNEQFF.